A single sample is the source of the 32 T cell receptor beta chains below, sequenced in a study of cytomegalovirus exposure and HLA in healthy donors. The PCR employed 60 Vbeta primers together with 13 Jbeta primers. Assay: immunoSEQ multiplex PCR; the TCRdb copy retains only in-frame clones and omits some. The top ten hold about 20% of the sample, which has 55,000 to 80,000 clones, 60% to 75% seen once. Sequenced: PBMCs. These receptors all stem from a man in his forties in good health and CMV-seropositive.

This chain uses TRBV5-1 with TRBJ2-5, with 9 bases that match TRBD1. V was clipped by 2 bases and J by 5 bases; unmatched bases: 13. The CDR3 is made up of 17 amino acids. Per germline, CDR1 SGHRS and CDR2 YFSETQ. CDR3 residues: CASSFSGTGNVGETQYF. The CDR3 DNA reads TGCGCCAGCAGCTTCTCCGGGACAGGGAACGTAGGCGAGACCCAGTACTTC. Together with reference TRBV5-1 and TRBJ2-5, the CDR3 gives the full variable domain: KAGVTQTPRYLIKTRGQQVTLSCSPISGHRSVSWYQQTPGQGLQFLFEYFSETQRNKGNFPGRFSGRQFSNSRSEMNVSTLELGDSALYLCASSFSGTGNVGETQYFGPGTRLLVL.

This chain links TRBV7-2 with TRBJ2-5; no clear D gene. The assigned J gene may be wrong: the sequence end matches TRBJ2-7 better. CDR3 length: 14 residues. CDR1 is SGHTA and CDR2 is FQGNSA in the germline V gene. CDR3 region: CASSLGIQTYEQYF. CDR3 DNA: TGTGCCAGCAGCTTAGGAATACAGACCTACGAGCAGTACTTC.

This clone was found once. The chain links TRBV5-1 to TRBJ2-5; D possibly corresponds to TRBD1 (6 bases). Looked up from germline, CDR1 is SGHRS and CDR2 is YFSETQ. The V end lost 2 bases, the J end lost 4 bases, and 9 bases lay between the germline ends. This CDR3 is 13 amino acids long. CDR3 region: CASSLQGGETQYF. The CDR3 region has the DNA TGCGCCAGCAGCTTACAGGGTGGAGAGACCCAGTACTTC.

The chain uses TRBV6-5 and TRBJ1-3; D remains unclear. Germline values: CDR1 MNHEY, CDR2 SVGAGI. V was trimmed by 7 bases and J by 0 bases, leaving 4 bases between them. The CDR3 runs to 12 residues. The CDR3 DNA follows: TGTGCCAGCACAGACTCTGGAAACACCATATATTTT. Amino acid sequence: CASTDSGNTIYF.

This chain uses TRBV6-1 with TRBJ2-2, with D perhaps matching TRBD2 (5 bases). The CDR3 runs to 16 residues. Trimming cost V 0 bases and J 0 bases, with 8 bases left between them. Germline CDR1 reads MNHNS; CDR2 reads SASEGT. This CDR3 is CASSEARTANTGELFF. CDR3 DNA: TGTGCCAGCAGTGAAGCGCGGACTGCGAACACCGGGGAGCTGTTTTTT.

V and J are TRBV27 and TRBJ1-1; 7 bases line up with TRBD1. The CDR3 covers 14 residues. CDR1 MNHEY and CDR2 SMNVEV come from the germline V gene (reference sequence). V lost 8 bases, J lost 0 bases, and 6 bases stayed unmatched. Here the CDR3 reads CASGLQGLNTEAFF. Written as DNA, the CDR3 is TGTGCCAGCGGCTTACAGGGGCTGAACACTGAAGCTTTCTTT.

This chain uses TRBV6-5 with TRBJ1-3; TRBD1 matches at 9 bases. V gave up 8 bases and J gave up 4 bases; unmatched junction bases: 6. Germline V CDR1 and CDR2: MNHEY, SVGAGI. CDR3 length: 14 amino acids. The CDR3 DNA reads as TGTGCCAGCCGGAACAGGGGGCCCGGAAACACCATATATTTT. Its protein product is CASRNRGPGNTIYF.

This chain uses TRBV7-8 with TRBJ1-3, with D perhaps matching TRBD1 (5 bases). CDR1 and CDR2 (germline): SGHVS, FQNEAQ. The CDR3 sequence is 15 residues long. Trimming shortened V by 5 bases and J by 4 bases, and 15 bases separated the two germline ends. The CDR3 DNA follows: TGTGCCAGCAGCCCACGGAGGGGTTCGGGAAACACCATATATTTT. Protein product: CASSPRRGSGNTIYF.

This clone was found once. This chain links TRBV4-3 with TRBJ2-3; TRBD2 agrees at 11 bases. With 3 bases clipped from V and 1 base from J, the junction kept 6 bases outside the gene matches. The CDR3 runs 17 residues. Germline CDR1 and CDR2: LGHNA and YSLEER. For the CDR3, the DNA is TGCGCCAGCAGCCAGGAACTGGGACTAGCGGGCACAGATACGCAGTATTTT. Protein sequence: CASSQELGLAGTDTQYF.

CDR3 in DNA: TGTGCCATCAGTGAGTCGGACAGGAGATATGGCTACACCTTC. Translating gives CAISESDRRYGYTF. V gene TRBV10-3 combines with J gene TRBJ1-2; 7 bases fit TRBD1. V lost 0 bases to trimming and J lost 5 bases; unmatched junction nucleotides: 3. This CDR3 comprises 14 residues. The germline gives CDR1 ENHRY, CDR2 SYGVKD.

V and J are TRBV2 and TRBJ2-4; D is possibly TRBD2 (6 bases). V was cut by 4 bases and J by 8 bases, with 12 bases left in between. The germline CDR1 and CDR2 sequences are SNHLY and FYNNEI. This CDR3 is built from 13 residues. CDR3 in amino acids: CASSGAGWDIQYF. The DNA of the CDR3 is TGTGCCAGCAGTGGGGCGGGGTGGGACATTCAGTACTTC.

This clone showed up just a few times. CDR3 region: CASSFDRPTSEQYF. The CDR3 coding sequence is TGTGCCAGCAGCTTCGACAGGCCAACTTCCGAGCAGTACTTC. This rearrangement joins TRBV5-6 to TRBJ2-7; D might be TRBD1 (6 bases). CDR3 length equals 14 residues. Germline values: CDR1 SGHDT, CDR2 YYEEEE. V was shortened by 2 bases and J by 6 bases, with 15 bases between the two germline ends. Combining the CDR3 with reference TRBV5-6 and TRBJ2-7 gives the whole variable domain DAGVTQSPTHLIKTRGQQVTLRCSPKSGHDTVSWYQQALGQGPQFIFQYYEEEERQRGNFPDRFSGHQFPNYSSELNVNALLLGDSALYLCASSFDRPTSEQYFGPGTRLTVT.

This clone showed up just a few times. This specimen includes other DNA sequences encoding the same CDR3. This sequence joins TRBV9 and TRBJ1-6; TRBD1 matches at 11 bases. CDR1 and CDR2 (germline): SGDLS, YYNGEE. The CDR3 totals 19 residues. V shed 3 bases and J 0 bases; nucleotides not matched to a gene: 8. The CDR3 nucleotides are TGTGCCAGCAGCGAGGGGACAGGGGGACTGAGCTCCTATAATTCACCCCTCCACTTT. Amino acid sequence: CASSEGTGGLSSYNSPLHF.

CDR3 amino acids: CASSVEGGETQYF. Written as DNA, the CDR3 is TGTGCCAGCAGTGTTGAAGGCGGGGAGACCCAGTACTTC. This chain joins TRBV6-4 and TRBJ2-5, with D maybe TRBD2 (5 bases). This CDR3 contains 13 residues. V was trimmed by 4 bases and J by 5 bases, leaving 11 bases between them. Germline lookup yields CDR1 MRHNA and CDR2 SNTAGT.

The chain has TRBV6-5 and TRBJ2-7; 7 positions match TRBD1. The germline CDR1 and CDR2 sequences are MNHEY and SVGAGI. Trimming removed 2 bases from V and 2 bases from J; junction bases left unmatched: 3. The CDR3 consists of 14 residues. The CDR3 here is CASSYGQGAYEQYF. In nucleotides, the CDR3 is TGTGCCAGCAGTTACGGGCAGGGGGCCTACGAGCAGTACTTC.

The CDR3 DNA follows: TGTGCCAGCAGCCCACGACAGGCCAGCTACGAGCAGTACTTC. Translated: CASSPRQASYEQYF. This chain connects TRBV5-5 to TRBJ2-7, with a possible D match to TRBD1 (6 bases). V lost 4 bases and J 3 bases, leaving 14 bases between the germline ends. CDR3 length equals 14 residues. Germline CDR1 is SGHKS and CDR2 is YYEKEE (reference sequence).

This clone has more than one count but fewer than ten. The V call is TRBV2, the J call TRBJ2-7, with D possibly TRBD2 on 5 matching bases. Germline CDR1 and CDR2: SNHLY and FYNNEI. V was pared by 8 bases and J by 0 bases, with 11 bases between. The CDR3 runs to 13 residues. The CDR3 nucleotides read TGTGCCAGCGGTAAACGGGGCTCCTACGAGCAGTACTTC. Protein sequence: CASGKRGSYEQYF.

The chain recombines TRBV5-6 with TRBJ2-5; 7 positions agree with TRBD2. The CDR3 sequence is 13 residues long. The ends lost 4 bases at V and 5 bases at J; junction bases unmatched: 5. Germline CDR1 reads SGHDT; CDR2 reads YYEEEE. The DNA for the CDR3 is TGTGCCAGCAGCAACGCGGGGGTGGAGACCCAGTACTTC. Translating it yields CASSNAGVETQYF.

The J gene is TRBJ2-5, the V gene TRBV9; D is perhaps TRBD2 (7 bases). The V gene's germline CDR1 is SGDLS and CDR2 YYNGEE. Trimming took off 0 bases at V and 1 base at J, with 10 bases between the two ends. The CDR3 length is 15 residues. CDR3 region: CASSVAGGPQETQYF. CDR3 nucleotides: TGTGCCAGCAGCGTAGCGGGGGGCCCCCAAGAGACCCAGTACTTC. The entire variable domain, with the rest obtained from reference TRBV9 and TRBJ2-5, is as follows: DSGVTQTPKHLITATGQRVTLRCSPRSGDLSVYWYQQSLDQGLQFLIQYYNGEERAKGNILERFSAQQFPDLHSELNLSSLELGDSALYFCASSVAGGPQETQYFGPGTRLLVL.

The V and J genes are TRBV7-2 and TRBJ2-7; no reliable D call. Per the germline V gene, CDR1 is SGHTA and CDR2 is FQGNSA. This CDR3 comprises 14 residues. V was shortened by 1 base and J by 2 bases, with 9 bases between the two germline ends. CDR3 nucleotides: TGTGCCAGCAGCTTAGGAATACAGACCTACGAGCAGTACTTC. Its translation: CASSLGIQTYEQYF.

There are a few counts of this clone. The same CDR3 also results from other DNA sequences found in this sample. This chain joins TRBV7-9 and TRBJ1-2; 7 nucleotides agree with TRBD1. The trim removed 5 bases at V and 2 bases at J, leaving 5 bases unmatched. There are 14 residues in the CDR3. Germline V gene lookup returns CDR1 SEHNR and CDR2 FQNEAQ (reference sequence). CDR3 nucleotide sequence: TGTGCCAGCAGCCGACAGGGCTTGAACTATGGCTACACCTTC. Amino acids: CASSRQGLNYGYTF.

This clone showed up just a few times. This chain uses TRBV6-4 with TRBJ2-3, with 7 bases identical to TRBD2. V was pared by 0 bases and J by 8 bases, with 5 bases of the junction left unmatched. The CDR3 is made up of 14 amino acids. Germline loops: CDR1 MRHNA, CDR2 SNTAGT. CDR3 residues: CASSDSLRGSTQYF. The CDR3 nucleotides are TGTGCCAGCAGTGACTCGTTGCGGGGGAGTACGCAGTATTTT.

The chain joins TRBV2 to TRBJ1-6; 8 positions match TRBD1. The trim removed 3 bases at V and 9 bases at J, leaving 4 bases unmatched. Looked up from germline, CDR1 is SNHLY and CDR2 is FYNNEI. The length of the CDR3 is 14 residues. The CDR3: CASSDDRGCSPLHF. In DNA form, the CDR3 reads TGTGCCAGCAGTGACGACAGGGGATGTTCACCCCTCCACTTT.

This clone occurred once. V gene TRBV2 combines with J gene TRBJ1-5, with 10 bases fitting TRBD1. From germline, CDR1 is SNHLY and CDR2 FYNNEI. The V gene end was trimmed by 10 bases and the J gene end by 4 bases; junction bases not matched to a gene: 4. The CDR3 extends over 13 amino acids. This CDR3 reads CATGQGVNQPQHF. The CDR3 DNA reads TGTGCCACAGGACAGGGGGTTAATCAGCCCCAGCATTTT.

In regard to this clone: Relative to the germline gene, one junction end is altered; a read error may explain this. The rearrangement joins TRBV13 to TRBJ2-7; no definite D call. This CDR3 spans 15 amino acids. Germline V lookup: CDR1 PRHDT, CDR2 FYEKMQ (reference sequence). CDR3 bases: TGTGCCAGCAGCTTAGGAGGTGGGCTCACCTACGAGCAGTATTTC. Protein sequence: CASSLGGGLTYEQYF.

This clone occurred a few times. The V call is TRBV9, the J call TRBJ2-3, with TRBD2 identical over 9 bases. The CDR3 spans 14 residues. V shed 7 bases, J shed 1 base, and the junction held 4 bases outside the gene matches. Germline CDR1 reads SGDLS; CDR2 reads YYNGEE. The CDR3 DNA follows: TGTGCCAGCTGTGCTAGCGGGGGCACAGATACGCAGTATTTT. Amino acid sequence: CASCASGGTDTQYF.

This sequence joins TRBV28 and TRBJ2-4, with 7 bases matching TRBD1. This CDR3 comprises 11 residues. Germline V gene data show CDR1 as MDHEN and CDR2 as SYDVKM. Unmatched junction bases numbered 1, after V lost 6 bases and J lost 8 bases. CDR3 DNA sequence: TGTGCCAGCAGCCAGGGGGACATTCAGTACTTC. It yields the protein CASSQGDIQYF.

The V and J genes are TRBV4-1 and TRBJ2-7; D possibly corresponds to TRBD1 (5 bases). The V end lost 2 bases, the J end lost 0 bases, and 11 bases lay between the germline ends. From germline, CDR1 is MGHRA and CDR2 YSYEKL. The CDR3 contains 15 residues. In DNA form, the CDR3 reads TGCGCCAGCAGCCAAACAGGAGATGCCTCCTACGAGCAGTACTTC. This gives the protein CASSQTGDASYEQYF.

V and J are TRBV2 and TRBJ1-1, with 7 bases lining up with TRBD1. The CDR3 is made up of 13 amino acids. Germline CDR1 and CDR2: SNHLY and FYNNEI. V trimming: 6 bases; J trimming: 1 base; junction bases outside the gene matches: 2. The CDR3 protein is CASRGQPNTEAFF. As DNA, the CDR3 is TGTGCCAGCAGGGGACAGCCGAACACTGAAGCTTTCTTT.

The CDR3 sequence: CASIEGTYTEAFF. CDR3 sequence (DNA): TGTGCCAGTATTGAGGGAACTTACACTGAAGCTTTCTTT. The V gene is TRBV19, the J gene TRBJ1-1; D call uncertain. From germline, CDR1 is LNHDA and CDR2 SQIVND (reference sequence). CDR3 size: 13 residues. V lost 7 bases, J lost 3 bases, and 12 bases lay in between.

The chain combines TRBV29-1 with TRBJ2-1; tentatively, D is TRBD1 (6 bases). Trimming took 5 bases from V and 9 from J, leaving 11 bases between them. Germline loops: CDR1 SQVTM, CDR2 ANQGSEA. The CDR3 is 11 residues long. The CDR3: CSVKTGGEQFF. CDR3 DNA sequence: TGCAGCGTTAAGACAGGAGGTGAGCAGTTCTTC.

The chain links TRBV19 to TRBJ1-2, with a tentative D call TRBD1 (5 bases). The CDR3 is 14 residues long. Germline V CDR1 and CDR2: LNHDA, SQIVND (reference sequence). V lost 4 bases to trimming and J lost 8 bases, with 17 bases between them. CDR3 coding DNA: TGTGCCAGTAGTACAACCGGGACTCTAAGGGGCTACACCTTC. Its protein is CASSTTGTLRGYTF.